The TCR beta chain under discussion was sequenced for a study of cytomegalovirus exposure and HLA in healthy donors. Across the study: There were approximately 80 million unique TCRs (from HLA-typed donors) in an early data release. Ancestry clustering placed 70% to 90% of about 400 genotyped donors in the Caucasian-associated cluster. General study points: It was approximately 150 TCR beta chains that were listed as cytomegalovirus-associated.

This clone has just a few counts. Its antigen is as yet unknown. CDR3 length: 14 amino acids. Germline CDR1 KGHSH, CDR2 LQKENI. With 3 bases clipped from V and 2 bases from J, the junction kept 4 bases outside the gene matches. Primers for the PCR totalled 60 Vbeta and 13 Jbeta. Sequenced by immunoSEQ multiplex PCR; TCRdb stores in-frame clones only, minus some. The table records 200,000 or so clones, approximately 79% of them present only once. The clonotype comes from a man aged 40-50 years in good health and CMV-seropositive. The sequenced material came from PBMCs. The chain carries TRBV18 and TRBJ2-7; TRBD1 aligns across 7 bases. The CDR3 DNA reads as TGTGCCAGCTCACCCGGACAGGAGCCCTACGAGCAGTACTTC. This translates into CASSPGQEPYEQYF.